Listed below are T cell receptor beta chains from one sample, sequenced in a study of blood T cell repertoires in COVID-19. Assay used: immunoSEQ multiplex PCR; TCRdb lists only in-frame clones, some missing. Of some 330,000 clones in the sample, roughly 88% were seen once. The source material was PBMCs or T cells enriched from blood (not recorded which). The receptors shown here come from a young man who had recovered from COVID-19. Both conserved end residues are part of each CDR3.

v_gene	len	CDR3aa
TRBV9	15	CASSVAGGGHNEQFF
TRBV6-2/TRBV6-3	13	CASRPRQGYGYTF
TRBV12-5	13	CASGLGHNNEQFF
TRBV5-1	20	CASSLFGTSGGRTRTGELFF
TRBV23-1	20	CASTPPAPRQGIPTNEKLFF
TRBV7-9	15	CASSSGDRDNSPLHF
TRBV4-2	15	CASSQTGTGTYGYTF
TRBV19	16	CASSMLGADSGNTIYF
TRBV4-2	16	CASSQDSNAVNYGYTF
TRBV19	15	CASSILGAMNTEAFF
TRBV27	12	CASTSWGTEQFF
TRBV2	15	CASSETGTSNQPQHF
TRBV5-1	12	CASSLELGEQFF
TRBV19	14	CATEAAWGGQPQHF
TRBV6-5	14	CASSYSMAVREQFF
TRBV5-4	15	CASSLLPGQSYEQYF
TRBV7-2	11	CASSLGQAKFF
TRBV7-9	17	CASSLGTSGGAGYEQYF
TRBV19	13	CASRVSGSYGYTF
TRBV7-6	15	CASSPTGGLSEKLFF
TRBV13	13	CASSLGRGLGYTF
TRBV5-1	13	CASTADRGDPLHF